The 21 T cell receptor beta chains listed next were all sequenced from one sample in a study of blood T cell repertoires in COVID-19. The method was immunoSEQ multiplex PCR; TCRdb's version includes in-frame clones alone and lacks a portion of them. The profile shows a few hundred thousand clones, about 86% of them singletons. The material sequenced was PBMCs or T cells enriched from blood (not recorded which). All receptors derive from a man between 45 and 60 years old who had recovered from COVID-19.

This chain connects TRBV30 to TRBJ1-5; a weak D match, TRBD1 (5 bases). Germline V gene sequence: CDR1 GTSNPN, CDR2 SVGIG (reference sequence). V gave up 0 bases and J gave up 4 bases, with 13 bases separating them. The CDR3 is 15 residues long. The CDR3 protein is CAWSVSGGGNQPQHF. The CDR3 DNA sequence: TGTGCCTGGAGTGTATCCGGGGGGGGAAATCAGCCCCAGCATTTT.

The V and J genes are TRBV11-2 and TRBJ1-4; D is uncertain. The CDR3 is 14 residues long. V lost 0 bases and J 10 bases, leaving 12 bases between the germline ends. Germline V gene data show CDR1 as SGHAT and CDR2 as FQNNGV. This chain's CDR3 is CASSLDRASGKLFF. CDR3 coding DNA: TGTGCCAGCAGCTTAGATAGGGCCAGCGGAAAACTGTTTTTT.

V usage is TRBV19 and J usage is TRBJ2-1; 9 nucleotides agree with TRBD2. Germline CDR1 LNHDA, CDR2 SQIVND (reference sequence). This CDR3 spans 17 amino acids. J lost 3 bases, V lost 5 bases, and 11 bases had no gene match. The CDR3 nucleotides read TGTGCCAGTAGTGTTACGCCTAGCGGGATTCGCTACAATGAGCAGTTCTTC. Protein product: CASSVTPSGIRYNEQFF. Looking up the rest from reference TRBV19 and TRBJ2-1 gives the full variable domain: DGGITQSPKYLFRKEGQNVTLSCEQNLNHDAMYWYRQDPGQGLRLIYYSQIVNDFQKGDIAEGYSVSREKKESFPLTVTSAQKNPTAFYLCASSVTPSGIRYNEQFFGPGTRLTVL.

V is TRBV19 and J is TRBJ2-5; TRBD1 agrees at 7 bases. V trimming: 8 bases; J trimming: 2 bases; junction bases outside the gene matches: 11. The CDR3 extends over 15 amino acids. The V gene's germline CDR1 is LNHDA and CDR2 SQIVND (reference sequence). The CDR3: CASGQATMRQETQYF. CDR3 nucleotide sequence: TGTGCCAGTGGACAGGCGACAATGAGGCAAGAGACCCAGTACTTC. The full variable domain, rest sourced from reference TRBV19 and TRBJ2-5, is DGGITQSPKYLFRKEGQNVTLSCEQNLNHDAMYWYRQDPGQGLRLIYYSQIVNDFQKGDIAEGYSVSREKKESFPLTVTSAQKNPTAFYLCASGQATMRQETQYFGPGTRLLVL.

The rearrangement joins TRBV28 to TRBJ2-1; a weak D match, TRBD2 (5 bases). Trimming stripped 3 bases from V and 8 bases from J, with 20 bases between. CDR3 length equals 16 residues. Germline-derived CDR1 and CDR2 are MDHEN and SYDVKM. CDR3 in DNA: TGTGCCAGCAGTTTGGTTCTGGGCGCGCTAGCAGATGAGCAGTTCTTC. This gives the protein CASSLVLGALADEQFF.

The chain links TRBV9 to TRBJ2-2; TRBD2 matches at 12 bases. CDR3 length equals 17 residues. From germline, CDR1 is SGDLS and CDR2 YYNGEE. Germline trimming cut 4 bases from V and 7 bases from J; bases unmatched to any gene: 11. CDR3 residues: CASSPSRLAGVGGELFF. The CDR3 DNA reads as TGTGCCAGCAGCCCTTCGCGACTAGCGGGAGTAGGCGGGGAGCTGTTTTTT.

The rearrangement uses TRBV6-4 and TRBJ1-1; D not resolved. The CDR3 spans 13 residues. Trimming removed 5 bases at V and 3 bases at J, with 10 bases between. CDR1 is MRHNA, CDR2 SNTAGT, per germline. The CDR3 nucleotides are TGTGCCAGCAGTCCAGCCGGGGACACTGAAGCTTTCTTT. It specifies CASSPAGDTEAFF.

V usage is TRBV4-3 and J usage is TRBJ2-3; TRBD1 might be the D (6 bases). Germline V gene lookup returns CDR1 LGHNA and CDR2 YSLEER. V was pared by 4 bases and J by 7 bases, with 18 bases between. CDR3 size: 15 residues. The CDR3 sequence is CASSRGLRGSNTQYF. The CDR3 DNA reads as TGCGCCAGCAGCCGCGGACTGAGGGGGAGTAATACGCAGTATTTT.

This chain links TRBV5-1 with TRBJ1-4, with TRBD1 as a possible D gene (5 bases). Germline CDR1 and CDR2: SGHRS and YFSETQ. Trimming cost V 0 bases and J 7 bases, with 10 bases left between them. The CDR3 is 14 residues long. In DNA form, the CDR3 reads TGCGCCAGCAGCTTGGGACAGCTAAGTGAAAAACTGTTTTTT. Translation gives CASSLGQLSEKLFF.

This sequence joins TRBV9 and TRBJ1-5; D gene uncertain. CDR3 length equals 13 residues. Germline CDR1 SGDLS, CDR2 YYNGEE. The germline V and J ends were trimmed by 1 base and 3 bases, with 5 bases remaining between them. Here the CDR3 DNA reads TGTGCCAGCAGCGTAAACACCAATCAGCCCCAGCATTTT. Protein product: CASSVNTNQPQHF.

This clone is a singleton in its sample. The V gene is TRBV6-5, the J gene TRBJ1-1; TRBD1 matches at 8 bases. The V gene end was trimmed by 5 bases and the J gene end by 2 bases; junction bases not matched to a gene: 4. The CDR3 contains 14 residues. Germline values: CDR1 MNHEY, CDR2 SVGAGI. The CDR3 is CASSRQGTNTEAFF. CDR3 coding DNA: TGTGCCAGCAGTAGACAGGGGACTAACACTGAAGCTTTCTTT.

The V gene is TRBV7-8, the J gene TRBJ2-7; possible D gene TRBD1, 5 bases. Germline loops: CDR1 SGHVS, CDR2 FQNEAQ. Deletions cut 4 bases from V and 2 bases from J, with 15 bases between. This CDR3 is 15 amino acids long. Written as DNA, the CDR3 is TGTGCCAGCAGCTCTAAGGGGCAGATTACCTACGAGCAGTACTTC. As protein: CASSSKGQITYEQYF. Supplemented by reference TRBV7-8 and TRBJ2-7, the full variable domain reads GAGVSQSPRYKVAKRGQDVALRCDPISGHVSLFWYQQALGQGPEFLTYFQNEAQLDKSGLPSDRFFAERPEGSVSTLKIQRTQQEDSAVYLCASSSKGQITYEQYFGPGTRLTVT.

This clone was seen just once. Here the CDR3 DNA reads TGTGCCAGCAGCTTGGTGGGAGAACCTGTGGCCGGGGAGCTGTTTTTT. Its translation is CASSLVGEPVAGELFF. The V call is TRBV7-6, the J call TRBJ2-2; possible D gene TRBD2, 5 bases. This CDR3 contains 16 residues. Trimming took off 3 bases at V and 6 bases at J, with 17 bases between the two ends. Germline-derived CDR1 and CDR2 are SGHVS and FNYEAQ.

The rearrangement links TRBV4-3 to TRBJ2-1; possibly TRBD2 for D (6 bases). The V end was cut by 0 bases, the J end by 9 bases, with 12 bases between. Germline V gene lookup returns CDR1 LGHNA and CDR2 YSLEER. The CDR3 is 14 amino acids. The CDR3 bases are TGCGCCAGCAGCCAAGATAGACTAGTGGGTGAGCAGTTCTTC. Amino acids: CASSQDRLVGEQFF.

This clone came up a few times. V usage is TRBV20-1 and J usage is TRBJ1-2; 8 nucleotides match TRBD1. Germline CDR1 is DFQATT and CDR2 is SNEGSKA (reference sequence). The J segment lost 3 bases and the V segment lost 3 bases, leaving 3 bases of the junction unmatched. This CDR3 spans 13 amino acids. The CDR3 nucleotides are TGCAGTGCTAGTTCGGACAGGGACTATGGCTACACCTTC. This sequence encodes CSASSDRDYGYTF.

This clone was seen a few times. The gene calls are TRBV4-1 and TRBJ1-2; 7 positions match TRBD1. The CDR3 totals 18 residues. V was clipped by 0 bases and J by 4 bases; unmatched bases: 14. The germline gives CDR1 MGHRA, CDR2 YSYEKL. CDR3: CASSQDLQGTLAGYGYTF. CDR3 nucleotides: TGCGCCAGCAGCCAAGATCTACAGGGGACCCTTGCCGGCTATGGCTACACCTTC.

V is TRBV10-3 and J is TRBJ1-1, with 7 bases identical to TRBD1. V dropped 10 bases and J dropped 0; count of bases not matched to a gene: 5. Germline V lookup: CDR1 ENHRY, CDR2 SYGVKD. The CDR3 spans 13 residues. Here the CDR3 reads CATRGQVNTEAFF. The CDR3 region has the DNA TGTGCCACGAGGGGGCAGGTGAACACTGAAGCTTTCTTT.

The CDR3 DNA reads TGTGCCAGCAGTGAATTTAGCGGGACCGCCTACGAGCAGTACTTC. Amino acids: CASSEFSGTAYEQYF. The chain combines TRBV25-1 with TRBJ2-7; 8 bases align to TRBD2. Germline V gene lookup returns CDR1 MGHDK and CDR2 SYGVNS. V dropped 1 base and J dropped 2; count of bases not matched to a gene: 4. This CDR3 contains 15 residues.

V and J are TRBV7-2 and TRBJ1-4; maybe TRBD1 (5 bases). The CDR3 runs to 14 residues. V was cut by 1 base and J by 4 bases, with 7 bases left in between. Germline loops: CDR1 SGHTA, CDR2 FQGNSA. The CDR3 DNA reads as TGTGCCAGCAGCTTAGGACAGATTAATGAAAAACTGTTTTTT. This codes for CASSLGQINEKLFF.

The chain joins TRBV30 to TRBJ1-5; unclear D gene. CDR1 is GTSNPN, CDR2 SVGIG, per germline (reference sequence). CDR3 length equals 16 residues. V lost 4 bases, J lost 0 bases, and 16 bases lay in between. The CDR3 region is CAWILNGDYSNQPQHF. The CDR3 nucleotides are TGTGCCTGGATCCTGAACGGGGATTATAGCAATCAGCCCCAGCATTTT. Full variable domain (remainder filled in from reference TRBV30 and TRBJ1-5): SQTIHQWPATLVQPVGSPLSLECTVEGTSNPNLYWYRQAAGRGLQLLFYSVGIGQISSEVPQNLSASRPQDRQFILSSKKLLLSDSGFYLCAWILNGDYSNQPQHFGDGTRLSIL.

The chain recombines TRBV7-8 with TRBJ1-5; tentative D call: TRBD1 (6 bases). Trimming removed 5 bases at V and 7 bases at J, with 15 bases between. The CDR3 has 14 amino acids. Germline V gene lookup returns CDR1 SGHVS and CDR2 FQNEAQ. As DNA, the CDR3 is TGTGCCAGCAGCCCAGGGACAACAAACCAGCCCCAGCATTTT. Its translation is CASSPGTTNQPQHF.